These 16 T cell receptor beta chains were all obtained from the same sample, sequenced in a study of Ad26.COV2.S vaccination and SARS-CoV-2 variants (dated by TCRdb to about 2021). In the paper's terms, the treatment or condition label means: 15 to 20 received Ad26.COV2.S at low or high dose, single or two shots; 5 received placebo; per-sample allocation not given. For vaccine and placebo recipients, the sequenced repertoires came from samples collected on day 63 after the first injection. The library was built by means of the immunoSEQ multiplex PCR assay. What TCRdb holds here is the immuneACCESS table cut down to in-frame rearrangements. Part of the clones is not present; checked against another copy, under half of the missing clones reflect an unresolved V gene, and the others are unexplained. The sample includes 350,000 to 550,000 clones, with about 88% observed a single time. Together, the top ten hold about 2.4% of the sample.

Sequences were derived from peripheral blood, sampled in a trial of Ad26.COV2.S vaccine versus placebo. These receptors were taken from a person between 18 and 60 years old who received the Ad26.COV2.S COVID-19 vaccine or a placebo.

The chain has TRBV30 and TRBJ2-6, with D maybe TRBD1 (5 bases). The CDR3 contains 18 residues. Germline loops: CDR1 GTSNPN, CDR2 SVGIG (reference sequence). Trimming stripped 2 bases from V and 0 bases from J, with 17 bases between. Here the CDR3 reads CAWSRVRVSHSGANVLTF. The CDR3 nucleotides read TGTGCCTGGAGTAGGGTCAGGGTTTCCCACTCTGGGGCCAACGTCCTGACTTTC.

The rearrangement links TRBV30 to TRBJ1-1; a possible D gene is TRBD1 (5 bases). Per the germline V gene, CDR1 is GTSNPN and CDR2 is SVGIG (reference sequence). The ends were cut back, 4 bases at V and 1 base at J, with 10 bases in the middle. The CDR3 has 13 residues. In DNA form, the CDR3 reads TGTGCCTGGAACCGGGACGGGAACACTGAAGCTTTCTTT. Translated: CAWNRDGNTEAFF.

The chain recombines TRBV27 with TRBJ1-4, with D uncertain. The CDR3 has 15 residues. Germline assignment: CDR1 MNHEY and CDR2 SMNVEV (reference sequence). Trimming took 5 bases from V and 7 from J, leaving 17 bases between them. CDR3: CASSPDGWWGEKLFF. In nucleotides, the CDR3 is TGTGCCAGCAGTCCAGATGGTTGGTGGGGTGAAAAACTGTTTTTT.

Points on this clone: The same CDR3 also results from other DNA sequences found in this sample. V and J are TRBV7-9 and TRBJ1-4; weak D call: TRBD1 (6 bases). CDR1 and CDR2 from the germline V gene are SEHNR and FQNEAQ (reference sequence). Trimming cost V 2 bases and J 8 bases, with 15 bases left between them. The CDR3 length is 15 residues. The CDR3 spells CASSLMGAREEKLFF. The CDR3 DNA reads TGTGCCAGCAGCTTAATGGGGGCGCGAGAAGAAAAACTGTTTTTT. Full variable domain (rest looked up from reference TRBV7-9 and TRBJ1-4): DTGVSQNPRHKITKRGQNVTFRCDPISEHNRLYWYRQTLGQGPEFLTYFQNEAQLEKSRLLSDRFSAERPKGSFSTLEIQRTEQGDSAMYLCASSLMGAREEKLFFGSGTQLSVL.

The genes are TRBV5-4 and TRBJ1-4; D is perhaps TRBD1 (5 bases). Trimming shortened V by 3 bases and J by 6 bases, and 9 bases separated the two germline ends. Germline CDR1 and CDR2: SGHNT and YYREEE (reference sequence). This CDR3 has 13 amino acids. The CDR3 DNA follows: TGTGCCAGCAGCTCGGGGCTAGATGAAAAACTGTTTTTT. Amino acids: CASSSGLDEKLFF.

In its sample, this clone was seen once. CDR3 residues: CASSLSGSSDTQYF. For the CDR3, the DNA is TGTGCCAGCAGTCTTAGCGGGAGTAGTGATACGCAGTATTTT. The J gene is TRBJ2-3, the V gene TRBV27; 9 positions match TRBD2. The CDR3 sequence is 14 residues long. The germline V gene has CDR1 MNHEY and CDR2 SMNVEV (reference sequence). V gave up 5 bases and J gave up 6 bases; unmatched junction bases: 6.

This chain connects TRBV15 to TRBJ2-3, with D perhaps TRBD2 (5 bases). The CDR3 has 14 amino acids. The V end lost 3 bases, the J end lost 2 bases, and 9 bases lay between the germline ends. Germline V gene sequence: CDR1 LNHNV, CDR2 YYDKDF (reference sequence). The CDR3 is CATSSGDSTDTQYF. The CDR3 nucleotides are TGTGCCACCAGCAGCGGGGATTCCACAGATACGCAGTATTTT.

The chain has TRBV7-2 and TRBJ1-5; D might be TRBD1 (5 bases). The CDR3 runs 13 residues. V was pared by 3 bases and J by 13 bases, with 16 bases between. The germline V gene encodes CDR1 SGHTA and CDR2 FQGNSA. The CDR3 DNA reads TGTGCCAGCAGCTTTCAAACGGGGCAGTCACAGCATTTT. This encodes CASSFQTGQSQHF.

The chain is built from TRBV13 and TRBJ1-3; D is unresolved. The germline gives CDR1 PRHDT, CDR2 FYEKMQ (reference sequence). The CDR3 is 13 residues long. Trimming removed 4 bases from V and 7 bases from J, with 11 bases in between. The CDR3 sequence is CASSSIIGNTIYF. CDR3 bases: TGTGCCAGCAGCTCCATCATCGGGAACACCATATATTTT.

This chain connects TRBV11-3 to TRBJ2-1; D may be TRBD1 or TRBD2 (5 bases each). V was clipped by 6 bases and J by 9 bases, with 18 bases between them. This CDR3 comprises 14 residues. CDR1 SGHNT and CDR2 YENEEA come from the germline V gene. CDR3 protein: CASSSGTPNSEQFF. The CDR3 coding sequence is TGTGCCAGCAGTTCCGGGACGCCCAACTCTGAGCAGTTCTTC. The entire variable domain, with the rest obtained from reference TRBV11-3 and TRBJ2-1, is as follows: EAGVVQSPRYKIIEKKQPVAFWCNPISGHNTLYWYLQNLGQGPELLIRYENEEAVDDSQLPKDRFSAERLKGVDSTLKIQPAELGDSAVYLCASSSGTPNSEQFFGPGTRLTVL.

V is TRBV9 and J is TRBJ2-5; 15 bases are shared with TRBD2. Germline V gene lookup returns CDR1 SGDLS and CDR2 YYNGEE. The CDR3 has 16 residues. J gave up 4 bases and V 4 bases, and 5 bases lay outside the gene matches. In DNA, the CDR3 is TGTGCCAGCAGCCTCCGGGGACTAGCGGGAGGAGAGACCCAGTACTTC. Its translation: CASSLRGLAGGETQYF.

The chain links TRBV11-3 to TRBJ2-5; 14 positions agree with TRBD2. Germline CDR1 and CDR2: SGHNT and YENEEA. CDR3 length: 18 amino acids. The V segment lost 1 base and the J segment 0 bases; nucleotides outside the gene matches: 4. CDR3 in DNA: TGTGCCAGCAGCTTAGGACTAGCGGGAGGGCTGTACCAAGAGACCCAGTACTTC. This codes for CASSLGLAGGLYQETQYF.

The chain uses TRBV19 and TRBJ2-5; the D is unclear. Germline assignment: CDR1 LNHDA and CDR2 SQIVND (reference sequence). This CDR3 region has 13 residues. V was trimmed by 0 bases and J by 5 bases, leaving 7 bases between them. The CDR3 sequence is CASSIDSGETQYF. The CDR3 DNA follows: TGTGCCAGTAGTATAGATTCCGGCGAGACCCAGTACTTC.

This CDR3 reads CASSFMAGYEQYF. The CDR3 DNA is TGTGCCAGCAGCTTTATGGCGGGTTACGAGCAGTACTTC. The V and J genes are TRBV7-9 and TRBJ2-7, with D maybe TRBD2 (5 bases). Deletions cut 3 bases from V and 4 bases from J, with 10 bases between. Germline CDR1 SEHNR, CDR2 FQNEAQ (reference sequence). The CDR3 length is 13 residues.

The chain links TRBV5-5 to TRBJ2-3; D perhaps matches TRBD1 (6 bases). V lost 2 bases, J lost 1 base, and 14 bases lay in between. The CDR3 extends over 16 amino acids. Germline V gives CDR1 SGHKS, CDR2 YYEKEE (reference sequence). The CDR3 reads CASSFYGTRGTDTQYF. In DNA, the CDR3 is TGTGCCAGCAGCTTCTACGGGACAAGGGGCACAGATACGCAGTATTTT.

This chain uses TRBV11-3 with TRBJ1-1; D gene unclear. The V and J ends lost 3 bases and 1 base respectively, with 9 bases between them. The CDR3 runs to 14 residues. Germline V gives CDR1 SGHNT, CDR2 YENEEA. CDR3 DNA: TGTGCCAGCAGCTTGGGTGGCCCGAACACTGAAGCTTTCTTT. It yields the protein CASSLGGPNTEAFF.